The 23 T cell receptor beta chains below all came from one sample that was sequenced in a study of T cell responses to AZD1222 COVID-19 vaccine. The repertoire was sequenced with immunoSEQ multiplex PCR; TCRdb's copy has only in-frame clones and lacks some. In the table there are around 160,000 clones, about 90% of which are singletons. The sample consisted of peripheral blood, taken 28 days after the second AZD1222 dose. These receptors were collected from an adult who received the AZD1222 COVID-19 vaccine.

A few counts support this clone. The chain combines TRBV3-1 (or the pseudogene TRBV3-2) with TRBJ1-6; 7 positions agree with TRBD1. V shed 5 bases, J shed 7 bases, and the junction held 5 bases outside the gene matches. This CDR3 region has 14 residues. CDR1 and CDR2 (germline): LGHDT, YNNKEL (reference sequence). CDR3 protein: CASSSQGGNSPLHF. Written as DNA, the CDR3 is TGTGCCAGCAGCTCCCAGGGGGGAAATTCACCCCTCCACTTT.

J is TRBJ1-5 and V is TRBV27, with 11 bases identical to TRBD1. Looked up from germline, CDR1 is MNHEY and CDR2 is SMNVEV (reference sequence). This CDR3 region has 19 residues. The V segment lost 4 bases and the J segment 0 bases; nucleotides outside the gene matches: 11. For the CDR3, the DNA is TGTGCCAGCAGTTCCCAGGGCGGGACAGGGGGTTATAGCAATCAGCCCCAGCATTTT. It yields the protein CASSSQGGTGGYSNQPQHF.

CDR3 nucleotide sequence: TGTTCCATACAGGGATACACTGAAGCTTTCTTT. Protein sequence: CSIQGYTEAFF. The chain employs TRBV19 and TRBJ1-1; possibly TRBD1 for D (6 bases). Germline V lookup: CDR1 LNHDA, CDR2 SQIVND (reference sequence). This CDR3 has 11 amino acids.

V gene TRBV5-8 combines with J gene TRBJ1-2; TRBD1 matches 7 bases. This CDR3 is 13 amino acids long. V shed 3 bases, J shed 2 bases, and the junction held 1 base outside the gene matches. The germline V gene has CDR1 SGHTS and CDR2 YDEGEE. CDR3 loop: CASSSGQNYGYTF. The CDR3 nucleotides read TGTGCCAGCAGCTCGGGACAGAACTATGGCTACACCTTC.

In its sample, this clone was seen a few times. This chain connects TRBV7-2 to TRBJ1-2; 7 nucleotides align to TRBD1. Germline V gene sequence: CDR1 SGHTA, CDR2 FQGNSA. The V segment lost 5 bases and the J segment 4 bases; nucleotides outside the gene matches: 19. CDR3 length: 18 amino acids. The CDR3 nucleotides read TGTGCCAGCAGCCTACTACACGACGCCCGACAGGGACTCTATGGCTACACCTTC. Translating gives CASSLLHDARQGLYGYTF.

Ten or more counts support this clone. The V gene is TRBV11-3, the J gene TRBJ1-2, with D possibly matching TRBD1 (5 bases). Trimming removed 1 base at V and 8 bases at J, with 17 bases between. Germline loops: CDR1 SGHNT, CDR2 YENEEA. The CDR3 runs to 15 residues. The DNA of the CDR3 is TGTGCCAGCAGCTTAGCCCCACAGGCTCTAAGAGGCTACACCTTC. Translated: CASSLAPQALRGYTF.

The gene calls are TRBV2 and TRBJ2-1; D call uncertain. V dropped 6 bases and J dropped 5 bases, with 17 bases sitting between them. CDR1 SNHLY and CDR2 FYNNEI come from the germline V gene. CDR3 length: 15 residues. The CDR3 bases are TGTGCCAGCAGGCCCCGACCCGGGCACAACAATGAGCAGTTCTTC. It codes for CASRPRPGHNNEQFF.

This rearrangement joins TRBV18 to TRBJ1-3; D is undetermined. The ends were cut back, 1 base at V and 0 bases at J, with 7 bases in the middle. Germline lookup yields CDR1 KGHSH and CDR2 LQKENI. This CDR3 has 15 residues. In DNA, the CDR3 is TGTGCCAGCTCACCACGGATCCCCTCTGGAAACACCATATATTTT. Protein product: CASSPRIPSGNTIYF. Full variable domain (outside the CDR3, taken from reference TRBV18 and TRBJ1-3): NAGVMQNPRHLVRRRGQEARLRCSPMKGHSHVYWYRQLPEEGLKFMVYLQKENIIDESGMPKERFSAEFPKEGPSILRIQQVVRGDSAAYFCASSPRIPSGNTIYFGEGSWLTVV.

This clone has just one count. The rearrangement links TRBV6-5 to TRBJ1-1, with D hard to call. V was cut by 6 bases and J by 2 bases, with 16 bases left in between. There are 15 residues in the CDR3. The germline gives CDR1 MNHEY, CDR2 SVGAGI. CDR3 residues: CASSPRSAKNTEAFF. For the CDR3, the DNA is TGTGCCAGCAGCCCGCGGAGCGCGAAAAACACTGAAGCTTTCTTT.

As DNA, the CDR3 is TGTGCCAGCAGCTCGGCTAGGGGGGACCAAGATACGCAGTATTTT. As protein: CASSSARGDQDTQYF. The chain couples TRBV5-4 to TRBJ2-3; D possibly matches TRBD1 or TRBD2 (6 bases each). The CDR3 is 15 residues long. V lost 3 bases and J lost 5, with 16 bases in between. Germline V gene lookup returns CDR1 SGHNT and CDR2 YYREEE (reference sequence).

This sequence joins TRBV28 and TRBJ1-3; 10 bases map to TRBD1. Trimming cost V 2 bases and J 7 bases; bases outside gene matches: 8. CDR3 size: 16 residues. Germline V lookup: CDR1 MDHEN, CDR2 SYDVKM. The CDR3 sequence is CASSLAGTGAQNTIYF. The DNA of the CDR3 is TGTGCCAGCAGTTTAGCCGGGACAGGGGCTCAGAACACCATATATTTT.

The DNA for the CDR3 is TGTGCCAGCGTCTTGACAGCTTCACCCCTCCACTTT. Its translation: CASVLTASPLHF. V and J are TRBV6-4 and TRBJ1-6; D might be TRBD1 (5 bases). Germline-derived CDR1 and CDR2 are MRHNA and SNTAGT. The CDR3 has 12 residues. V was clipped by 8 bases and J by 9 bases, with 11 bases between them.

The rearrangement uses TRBV27 and TRBJ1-5; maybe TRBD1 (5 bases). The germline V gene has CDR1 MNHEY and CDR2 SMNVEV (reference sequence). This CDR3 is built from 14 residues. V gave up 4 bases and J gave up 6 bases, with 13 bases separating them. CDR3 DNA sequence: TGTGCCAGCAGTTGGGGCAGGGACGGTCAGCCCCAGCATTTT. It encodes CASSWGRDGQPQHF.

The chain recombines TRBV15 with TRBJ2-7, with D unclear. CDR1 is LNHNV, CDR2 YYDKDF, per germline (reference sequence). The CDR3 runs to 14 residues. Trimming removed 3 bases from V and 3 bases from J, with 12 bases in between. CDR3 residues: CATSRPSGLYEQYF. The CDR3 DNA sequence: TGTGCCACCAGCAGGCCCTCAGGCCTCTACGAGCAGTACTTC.

The V gene is TRBV5-4, the J gene TRBJ2-1; 15 nucleotides agree with TRBD2. Germline lookup yields CDR1 SGHNT and CDR2 YYREEE (reference sequence). The V gene end was trimmed by 4 bases and the J gene end by 0 bases; junction bases not matched to a gene: 11. This CDR3 contains 20 residues. The chain's CDR3 is CASSRPGLAGGSSSYNEQFF. CDR3 in DNA: TGTGCCAGCAGCCGACCCGGACTAGCGGGAGGGTCAAGCTCCTACAATGAGCAGTTCTTC.

The chain combines TRBV7-2 with TRBJ1-2; 8 nucleotides match TRBD1. Germline-derived CDR1 and CDR2 are SGHTA and FQGNSA. The CDR3 loop spans 14 amino acids. The ends lost 1 base at V and 2 bases at J; junction bases unmatched: 0. The CDR3 region is CASSLDRGNYGYTF. CDR3 in DNA: TGTGCCAGCAGCTTAGACAGGGGGAACTATGGCTACACCTTC.

This rearrangement joins TRBV28 to TRBJ1-2; D is ambiguous. CDR3 size: 13 residues. With 6 bases removed from V and 7 bases from J, the gap between germline ends came to 15 bases. Germline CDR1 reads MDHEN; CDR2 reads SYDVKM. The CDR3 DNA is TGTGCCAGCAGCCTTTTGCAGACACGTGGCTACACCTTC. Translating it yields CASSLLQTRGYTF.

The CDR3 DNA reads as TGTGCCAGCAGCTTCTATAGGGGACAGGGGGCGCGATCTAATGGCTACACCTTC. Its protein product is CASSFYRGQGARSNGYTF. This chain connects TRBV5-4 to TRBJ1-2; TRBD1 matches 12 bases. CDR1 SGHNT and CDR2 YYREEE come from the germline V gene (reference sequence). The CDR3 runs to 18 residues. J gave up 6 bases and V 2 bases, and 14 bases lay outside the gene matches.

This chain links TRBV13 with TRBJ2-7, with D maybe TRBD1 (6 bases). The CDR3 has 13 amino acids. V was cut by 8 bases and J by 2 bases, with 13 bases left in between. Germline V gives CDR1 PRHDT, CDR2 FYEKMQ (reference sequence). CDR3 nucleotide sequence: TGTGCCAGCTCTGACGGGACAACCTACGAGCAGTACTTC. Its protein product is CASSDGTTYEQYF. The variable domain in full, completed from reference TRBV13 and TRBJ2-7, reads AAGVIQSPRHLIKEKRETATLKCYPIPRHDTVYWYQQGPGQDPQFLISFYEKMQSDKGSIPDRFSAQQFSDYHSELNMSSLELGDSALYFCASSDGTTYEQYFGPGTRLTVT.

The V call is TRBV4-1, the J call TRBJ2-1; weak D call: TRBD2 (6 bases). This CDR3 spans 17 amino acids. Germline CDR1 and CDR2: MGHRA and YSYEKL. The V end was cut by 0 bases, the J end by 0 bases, with 12 bases between. In DNA form, the CDR3 reads TGCGCCAGCAGCCAAGATGGTGCGGGGAGCTCCTACAATGAGCAGTTCTTC. Protein sequence: CASSQDGAGSSYNEQFF.

This chain connects TRBV7-3 to TRBJ1-1; unclear D gene. This CDR3 has 13 amino acids. V was pared by 6 bases and J by 4 bases, with 12 bases between. Per germline, CDR1 SGHTA and CDR2 FQGTGA. The CDR3 DNA is TGTGCCAGCAGTCGAAAGGGAGGCACTGAAGCTTTCTTT. Protein product: CASSRKGGTEAFF.

The V call is TRBV5-1, the J call TRBJ1-2; D gene unclear. The V gene's germline CDR1 is SGHRS and CDR2 YFSETQ. Trimming stripped 0 bases from V and 0 bases from J, with 12 bases between. This CDR3 has 16 amino acids. Here the CDR3 reads CASSLAPQDSNYGYTF. The CDR3, as DNA: TGCGCCAGCAGCTTGGCACCTCAGGATTCTAACTATGGCTACACCTTC.

CDR3 residues: CASSYGDGLSYEQYF. As DNA, the CDR3 is TGTGCCAGCAGCTATGGGGACGGACTCTCCTACGAGCAGTACTTC. This chain uses TRBV7-3 with TRBJ2-7; D is perhaps TRBD1 or TRBD2 (5 bases each). The CDR3 runs to 15 residues. Looked up from germline, CDR1 is SGHTA and CDR2 is FQGTGA. The V gene lost 4 bases and the J gene lost 0 bases, with 13 bases spanning the gap.